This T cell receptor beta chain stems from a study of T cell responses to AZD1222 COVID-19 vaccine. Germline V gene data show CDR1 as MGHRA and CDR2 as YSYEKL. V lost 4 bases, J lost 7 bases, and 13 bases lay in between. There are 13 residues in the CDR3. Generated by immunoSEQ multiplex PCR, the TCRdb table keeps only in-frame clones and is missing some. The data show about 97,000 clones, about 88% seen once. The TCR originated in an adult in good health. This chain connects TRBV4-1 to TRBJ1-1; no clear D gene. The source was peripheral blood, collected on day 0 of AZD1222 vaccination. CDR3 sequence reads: CASSPLGGGEAFF. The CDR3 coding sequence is TGCGCCAGCAGCCCTCTCGGAGGAGGTGAAGCTTTCTTT.